The rows below give T cell receptor beta chains drawn from one sample of a study of blood T cell repertoires in COVID-19. Clones were read by immunoSEQ multiplex PCR, and TCRdb kept only the in-frame ones, dropping some. This table holds some 700,000 clones, 85% to 90% found once. The material sequenced was peripheral blood. The origin of the receptors is a woman between 18 and 30 years old with acute or convalescent COVID-19. Both conserved end residues are part of each CDR3. The D gene is left open where the match is weak. Part of the rows lack a size; the others show once, few, many or a class for expanded clones.

d_call	clone_size	v_call	j_call	cdr3_nt	cdr3_aa
TRBD1	.	TRBV2	TRBJ1-1	TGTGCCAGCAGTGGACAGGGGGCAAACACTGAAGCTTTCTTT	CASSGQGANTEAFF
TRBD1	.	TRBV4-3	TRBJ1-1	TGCGCCAGCAGCCGAGGGACAGGGGGCACTGAAGCTTTCTTT	CASSRGTGGTEAFF
.	.	TRBV5-1	TRBJ1-2	TGCGCCAGCAGCTTTGACAGGACTTATGGCTACACCTTC	CASSFDRTYGYTF
.	.	TRBV5-5	TRBJ1-3	TGTGCCAGCAGCTTGGCCGCCAGGGTCGGAAACACCATATATTTT	CASSLAARVGNTIYF
TRBD2	.	TRBV7-2	TRBJ2-7	TGTGCCAGCAGCGACCTGTTAGGACTAGCCCACGAGCAGTACTTC	CASSDLLGLAHEQYF
.	once	TRBV6-5	TRBJ1-2	TGTGCCAGCACGGGGTTAGGACTAAATGGCTACACCTTC	CASTGLGLNGYTF
TRBD2	.	TRBV9	TRBJ2-3	TGTGCCAGCAGCCCTAGCGGGGGCCGCACAGATACGCAGTATTTT	CASSPSGGRTDTQYF
TRBD1	few	TRBV5-4	TRBJ2-5	TGTGCCAGCAGCTTCTACGGGACAGCGGATGGGACCCAGTACTTC	CASSFYGTADGTQYF
.	.	TRBV7-9	TRBJ1-5	TGTGCCAGCAGCTTAGCGCTTCAGGGCGGTCAGCCCCAGCATTTT	CASSLALQGGQPQHF
.	.	TRBV13	TRBJ2-7	TGTGCCAGCAGCTTAGGCAGGGGACGCTACGAGCAGTACTTC	CASSLGRGRYEQYF
TRBD1	.	TRBV27	TRBJ2-3	TGTGCCAGCAGTTCCCGGGACAGGGGGCGATACACAGATACGCAGTATTTT	CASSSRDRGRYTDTQYF
TRBD2	.	TRBV7-6	TRBJ2-1	TGTGCCAGCAGCTTAGAACCCTCCACTAGCGGGTGGAGCTCCTACAATGAGCAGTTCTTC	CASSLEPSTSGWSSYNEQFF
.	once	TRBV19	TRBJ1-1	TGTGCCAGTAGTCGACAGGCGGGCACTGAAGCTTTCTTT	CASSRQAGTEAFF
TRBD1	.	TRBV5-8	TRBJ1-4	TGTGCCAGCAGCCCAGGACAGGCCCACTATGAAAAACTGTTTTTT	CASSPGQAHYEKLFF
TRBD1	.	TRBV5-1	TRBJ1-2	TGCGCCAGCAGCTTGGGATCTGGGACAGCAGCTAACTATGGCTACACCTTC	CASSLGSGTAANYGYTF
.	once	TRBV24-1	TRBJ1-2	TGTGCCACCTCGGAGGGAAACTATGGCTACACCTTC	CATSEGNYGYTF